This T cell receptor (beta chain) was retrieved from a study of beta chain features in type 1 diabetes. Across the whole study: Sorted cells numbering approximately 110,000,000 were examined across all samples.

For this clone: Its antigen remains unknown.

All of the isolated RNA was reverse transcribed, so expressed TCRB transcripts were sequenced. Using immunoSEQ multiplex PCR, the repertoire was profiled, and TCRdb retains in-frame clones only, with some absent. The repertoire includes some 110,000 clones, about 15% of them detected once, and approximately 2.3% sits in the top ten. The study, taken as a whole, reports: Cells with high TCR expression could be over-represented when cDNA is sequenced. Type 1 diabetes patients had moderately but significantly shorter TCRB CDR3s in all four CD4+ subsets.

The sequencing input was central memory CD4+ T cells from blood. This receptor was obtained from a man aged 25-40 years with type 1 diabetes.

In DNA form, the CDR3 reads TGTGCCAGCAGTACCACCGGGACTAGCTGGTCCAATGAGCAGTTCTTC. This sequence encodes CASSTTGTSWSNEQFF. This sequence joins TRBV6-6 and TRBJ2-1, with TRBD2 identical over 9 bases. With 5 bases clipped from V and 6 bases from J, the junction kept 11 bases outside the gene matches. CDR3 length: 16 amino acids. The V gene's germline CDR1 is MNHNY and CDR2 SVGAGI (reference sequence).